This T cell receptor beta chain was retrieved from a study of blood T cells in healthy people across ages (dated by TCRdb to between 2015 and 2016). About the study as a whole: In model experiments, template switching captured roughly one uniquely barcoded TCR beta cDNA molecule for every two T cells. Age-related changes in TCR beta repertoire diversity were measured in the study by deep sequencing normalized with unique cDNA molecular identifiers. The donors were split into four age groups: young (average around 16 years), middle-aged (about 40), aged (roughly 65) and long-lived (more than 80). Donors of different ages were randomly distributed across sequencing lanes to avoid experimental bias. For two donors (one aged 18 to 30 and one aged 80 or older), the study analyzed two additional independent replicas of 1 million unique cDNA reads from the same blood draw.

This clonotype has just a few counts. Which antigen it targets is not known. No base quality information exists; no much larger clone differs at one position. The roughly 39 donors, aged roughly 6 to 90 years, were systemically healthy Caucasian individuals from Russia. Each donor gave 8 to 10 milliliters of peripheral blood, drawn into EDTA-treated Vacutainer tubes. Ficoll-Paque density-gradient centrifugation was used to isolate PBMCs, with at least 6 million per sample. Total RNA, at least 6 micrograms per sample, was extracted from PBMCs with Trizol reagent. For every donor, an aliquot of PBMCs went through flow cytometry to measure the percentages of naive CD45RAhigh/CD27high T cells. General study outcomes and caveats: Estimates of total diversity based on one million sequenced T cells were regarded as lower bounds and as underestimates. The CMV infection status of donors was not known, potentially confounding age-related changes in expanded clonotypes. Observed TCR beta diversity correlated strongly with the percentage of naive T cells measured by flow cytometry. Conclusive comparison of naive and antigen-experienced compartments was prevented by the profiling of bulk unsorted PBMCs. As age increased, observed TCR beta diversity per million T cells dropped in a roughly linear way, and a significant reduction was already evident by age 40. Compared with the aged group, more naive CD4+ T cells, fewer expanded clones and increased TCR diversity were shown by the long-lived group, suggesting age selection.

At the junction V is shortened by 7 bases and J by 1 base, with 10 bases in between. CDR1 and CDR2 were assigned from the germline V gene (reference sequence) as LGHDT and YNNKEL. Inclusive of the bounding cysteine and phenylalanine, the CDR3 is 13 residues long. Of the read, only the CDR3 DNA is kept; its 39 bases are in frame from base 1. The library was made by 5' RACE. TCRdb names Illumina HiSeq 2500 as the instrument used. The second PCR ran for about 6 to 12 cycles and used a J-beta primer mix along with a sample-barcoded 5' primer. Each TCR beta cDNA molecule received a unique molecular identifier from a template-switch 5' adaptor carrying 12 random nucleotides. Each sample yielded at least 3 million CDR3-containing paired-end reads. First-strand cDNA synthesis was performed from all RNA using the Mint cDNA synthesis kit, with priming by a TRBC-specific oligonucleotide. After uracil-DNA glycosylase treatment, a first 18-cycle PCR used universal primers M1SS and BC2_uni_R on all cDNA. As for the original processing: Each sample was normalized by randomly selecting 1 million high-quality reads, each carrying a distinct molecular identifier. Instead of being binned into consensus sequences, reads with shared molecular identifiers were discarded. MiTCR, run with a Q25 quality threshold and the strictest error-elimination algorithm, handled CDR3 identification, clonotype clustering and error correction. A nonparametric unseen species model with Euler transformation was used to estimate a lower bound on total TCR beta diversity. Using fastp at Q25 and MiXCR, TCRdb reprocessed the public reads and kept productive beta chains. Every CDR3 protein is listed once, alongside the most common genes and DNA of its rows. TCRdb, not the original authors, processed these V and J calls. The sample records 800,000 to 1,000,000 distinct CDR3 sequences, roughly 52% of which are singletons. In total, the top ten clones hold 13% of the sample.

Sequencing was done on a sample of blood. The chain is assembled from TRBV3-1 and TRBJ1-1; no confident D gene assignment can be made. The clonotype was recovered from a man aged 25-45 years in good health. The CDR3 protein is CASTSGQNTEAFF. The bases read TGTGCCAGCACCTCGGGCCAGAACACTGAAGCTTTCTTT.